This TCR beta chain was observed in a study of blood T cell repertoires in COVID-19. Study information: From the United States, Italy and Spain came samples of acute and convalescent COVID-19.

Sequencing used immunoSEQ multiplex PCR; TCRdb keeps in-frame clones, though not all of them. The sample comprises some 90,000 clones, around nine tenths of which are singletons, and 18% rests with the top ten. CDR1 and CDR2 from the germline V gene are MNHEY and SMNVEV (reference sequence). The CDR3 length is 11 residues. The V and J ends lost 6 bases and 3 bases respectively, with 3 bases between them. The material sequenced was peripheral blood. This chain connects TRBV27 to TRBJ2-1; D is unresolved. The clonotype originates from a woman aged 55-70 years with COVID-19, enrolled during active disease. DNA of the CDR3: TGTGCCAGCAGCAACTACAATGAGCAGTTCTTC. As protein: CASSNYNEQFF.